This T cell receptor beta chain was identified during a study of T cells after yellow fever vaccination. Study-wide findings and caveats: Any FACS-sorted repertoire could hold abundant clonotypes that contaminate it from the bulk population. Faster peaking, at day 5 versus 15, marked a secondary response that was weaker. Among all clonotypes, a small share was observed in both CD4 and CD8 compartments.

A single record per CDR3 protein comes from TCRdb applying MiXCR to the 5' RACE reads. The sample yields almost 600,000 distinct CDR3 sequences, roughly 14% seen once. This clonotype was counted ten times or more. Antigen specificity is unknown. The CDR3 runs to 15 residues. CDR1 is SGDLS, CDR2 YYNGEE, per germline. V dropped 0 bases and J dropped 5; count of bases not matched to a gene: 6. The V gene is TRBV9, the J gene TRBJ2-5, with 8 bases aligning to TRBD1. The material sequenced was PBMCs, taken on the day of the yellow fever booster vaccination. The receptor's source is a man in his thirties or forties who received the YFV17D yellow fever vaccine. The CDR3, as DNA: TGTGCCAGCAGCGTAGATCAGGGGGCTTGGGAGACCCAGTACTTC. As protein: CASSVDQGAWETQYF.